This T cell receptor beta chain originates from a study of cytomegalovirus exposure and HLA in healthy donors. General study findings and limits: The later analysis indicated that the majority of CMV-associated TCR beta chains appeared HLA-restricted. Later analysis demonstrated an association between a missense DCLRE1C variant and TCR beta V- and J-gene trimming. Accurate prediction of HLA-A and HLA-B alleles (for most subjects) was reportedly achieved from TCR beta sequences.

Amplification used 60 Vbeta primers and 13 Jbeta primers. Sequencing was performed with immunoSEQ multiplex PCR; in TCRdb, only in-frame clones are kept and a portion is missing. The table lists about 200,000 clones. On this clone itself: Its specificity is not known.

The CDR3 is 13 amino acids. Germline V CDR1 and CDR2: MNHEY, SMNVEV (reference sequence). Trimming pared 2 bases from V and 11 bases from J, leaving 15 bases between. The chain joins TRBV27 to TRBJ1-1, with D maybe TRBD1 (5 bases). The sequence derives from a man in his thirties or forties in good health and CMV-seronegative. What was sequenced was PBMCs. CDR3 in amino acids: CASSLTSWGVAFF. CDR3 coding DNA: TGTGCCAGCAGTTTAACCTCCTGGGGGGTTGCTTTCTTT.